This T cell receptor beta chain appears in the sequencing data of a study of blood T cell repertoires in COVID-19. Across the whole study: Material from acute and convalescent COVID-19 was sourced from the United States, Italy and Spain.

The CDR3 extends over 13 amino acids. Germline loops: CDR1 MNHEY, CDR2 SMNVEV (reference sequence). V lost 6 bases and J lost 8; bases outside the gene matches: 5. Original data processing: Counts of nucleated cells, estimated from reference gene primer amplification, were obtained. The table came from immunoSEQ multiplex PCR; TCRdb's copy has only in-frame clones and leaves some out. V, J and clone size reflect that table, while D and trimming were determined from the DNA. The sample carries approximately 150,000 clones, around four fifths recorded once. The Seattle site enrolled patients during active infection and followed them longitudinally.

Material for sequencing was peripheral blood. The receptor was isolated from a woman aged 80 or over with COVID-19, enrolled during active disease. This sequence joins TRBV27 and TRBJ1-2; TRBD1 matches at 11 bases. The chain's CDR3 is CASSTDRGPGYTF. The DNA of the CDR3 is TGTGCCAGCAGCACGGACAGGGGGCCGGGCTACACCTTC.